These 16 T cell receptor beta chains were all obtained from the same sample, sequenced in a study of T cell repertoires in cytomegalovirus infection. The antigens these receptors bind are not known. MiXCR, run by TCRdb on the reads, gives a single entry per CDR3 protein. This sample carries approximately 730,000 distinct CDR3 sequences, about 28% of them seen once, and the ten largest clones take about an eighth. Sequencing used cultured CD8+ T cells from PBMCs, obtained from culture after CMV antigen stimulation. The source of these receptors is a human donor in good health (CMV status not recorded). Some clones in this sample may be carry-over from other donors' samples.

This clonotype was recorded many times. The chain links TRBV6-6 to TRBJ1-5, with 8 nucleotides matching TRBD1. The CDR3 loop spans 15 amino acids. The V gene end was trimmed by 4 bases and the J gene end by 3 bases; junction bases not matched to a gene: 5. Germline lookup yields CDR1 MNHNY and CDR2 SVGAGI (reference sequence). The CDR3 is CASSSGTGFNQPQHF. CDR3 nucleotide sequence: TGTGCCAGCAGTTCCGGGACAGGTTTCAATCAGCCCCAGCATTTT.

This clonotype was seen just once. The V call is TRBV6-5, the J call TRBJ2-7, with 10 bases lining up with TRBD2. V was pared by 4 bases and J by 5 bases, with 11 bases of the junction left unmatched. The CDR3 runs to 16 residues. CDR1 MNHEY and CDR2 SVGAGI come from the germline V gene. Here the CDR3 DNA reads TGTGCCAGCAGTTTGGGTCGGCTAGCGGGGGTGGACGAGCAGTACTTC. This encodes CASSLGRLAGVDEQYF.

The rearrangement links TRBV19 to TRBJ2-7; D may match TRBD1 or TRBD2 (5 bases each). CDR1 and CDR2 from the germline V gene are LNHDA and SQIVND (reference sequence). V was trimmed by 6 bases and J by 2 bases, leaving 14 bases between them. This CDR3 spans 14 amino acids. The CDR3 loop is CASSGAGGAYEQYF. The CDR3, as DNA: TGTGCCAGTAGCGGGGCGGGCGGAGCCTACGAGCAGTACTTC.

This clonotype turned up a few times. The rearrangement links TRBV4-1 to TRBJ2-3; a possible D gene is TRBD2 (5 bases). The CDR3 has 15 amino acids. Trimming pared 4 bases from V and 4 bases from J, leaving 15 bases between. CDR1 is MGHRA, CDR2 YSYEKL, per germline. The CDR3 loop is CASSLRPPSSDTQYF. In nucleotides, the CDR3 is TGCGCCAGCAGCCTCCGTCCTCCTAGCTCAGATACGCAGTATTTT.

V usage is TRBV5-6 and J usage is TRBJ2-1; 8 bases map to TRBD1. Per germline, CDR1 SGHDT and CDR2 YYEEEE. Trimming removed 2 bases from V and 12 bases from J; junction bases left unmatched: 4. The CDR3 extends over 12 amino acids. This CDR3 is CASSFQGAWQFF. For the CDR3, the DNA is TGTGCCAGCAGCTTTCAGGGGGCTTGGCAGTTCTTC.

This sequence joins TRBV27 and TRBJ2-7, with 7 bases lining up with TRBD1. The V gene's germline CDR1 is MNHEY and CDR2 SMNVEV (reference sequence). CDR3 length: 14 amino acids. Trimming took 5 bases from V and 3 from J; bases not matched to a gene: 7. The CDR3 sequence: CASSPGTVIYEQYV. The DNA of the CDR3 is TGTGCCAGCAGTCCCGGGACAGTTATCTACGAGCAGTACGTC.

The chain employs TRBV27 and TRBJ1-2, with 7 bases lining up with TRBD1. Germline V gene sequence: CDR1 MNHEY, CDR2 SMNVEV (reference sequence). CDR3 length: 15 amino acids. Trimming removed 0 bases from V and 4 bases from J; junction bases left unmatched: 5. DNA for the CDR3: TGTGCCAGCAGTTTATCAGGGGGCATGGGCTATGGCTACACCTTC. This translates into CASSLSGGMGYGYTF.

This clonotype was seen a few times. The CDR3 here is CASSYSLSGYGYTF. CDR3 nucleotides: TGTGCCAGCAGTTACTCTCTGAGTGGGTATGGCTACACCTTC. This sequence joins TRBV6-6 and TRBJ1-2; D remains ambiguous. V was shortened by 0 bases and J by 5 bases, with 10 bases between the two germline ends. Germline V gene lookup returns CDR1 MNHNY and CDR2 SVGAGI (reference sequence). This CDR3 has 14 residues.

This clonotype has ten or more counts. The V and J genes are TRBV7-2 and TRBJ2-1, with D perhaps matching TRBD1 or TRBD2 (5 bases each). Trimming removed 5 bases from V and 4 bases from J, with 18 bases in between. Germline CDR1 is SGHTA and CDR2 is FQGNSA. The CDR3 consists of 16 residues. As DNA, the CDR3 is TGTGCCAGCAGCCCTTTCAAGGGGACCGCATACAATGAGCAGTTCTTC. The encoded protein is CASSPFKGTAYNEQFF.

The chain has TRBV6-1 and TRBJ1-5; the match to TRBD1 covers 8 bases. The V segment lost 7 bases and the J segment 1 base; nucleotides outside the gene matches: 9. Looked up from germline, CDR1 is MNHNS and CDR2 is SASEGT. This CDR3 contains 16 residues. The CDR3 sequence: CASINRGSLSNQPQHF. CDR3 bases: TGTGCCAGCATCAACAGGGGGTCTTTAAGCAATCAGCCCCAGCATTTT.

The chain is built from TRBV10-3 and TRBJ1-5; D is possibly TRBD1 (5 bases). V lost 7 bases, J lost 0 bases, and 10 bases lay in between. Germline V lookup: CDR1 ENHRY, CDR2 SYGVKD. The CDR3 covers 14 residues. This chain's CDR3 is CAIKQDDSNQPQHF. Written as DNA, the CDR3 is TGTGCCATCAAACAGGACGATAGCAATCAGCCCCAGCATTTT.

This clonotype came up a few times. This chain joins TRBV7-9 and TRBJ1-5, with D uncertain. The CDR3 spans 17 residues. Looked up from germline, CDR1 is SEHNR and CDR2 is FQNEAQ (reference sequence). V was pared by 5 bases and J by 0 bases, with 17 bases between. The CDR3 region has the DNA TGTGCCAGCAGCCATACAGATATCCACTATAGCAATCAGCCCCAGCATTTT. It translates to CASSHTDIHYSNQPQHF.

In this sample, this clonotype turned up once. J is TRBJ2-5 and V is TRBV19, with D maybe TRBD1 (5 bases). The CDR3 length is 14 residues. The V end lost 3 bases, the J end lost 2 bases, and 10 bases lay between the germline ends. Germline assignment: CDR1 LNHDA and CDR2 SQIVND (reference sequence). The CDR3 sequence: CASSIRTPQETQYF. CDR3 sequence (DNA): TGTGCCAGTAGTATCAGGACACCTCAAGAGACCCAGTACTTC.

This clonotype has more than one count but fewer than ten. The chain recombines TRBV4-2 with TRBJ1-2, with D uncertain. V dropped 0 bases and J dropped 2 bases, with 7 bases sitting between them. CDR1 is LGHNA and CDR2 is YNFKEQ in the germline V gene. The CDR3 totals 14 residues. CDR3 sequence reads: CASSQDGGNYGYTF. The CDR3 DNA reads as TGTGCCAGCAGCCAAGATGGAGGGAACTATGGCTACACCTTC.

This clonotype occurred a few times. This rearrangement joins TRBV4-2 to TRBJ1-1, with 12 bases matching TRBD1. This CDR3 contains 17 residues. The V and J ends lost 3 bases and 3 bases, in that order; junction bases with no gene match: 8. CDR1 is LGHNA and CDR2 is YNFKEQ in the germline V gene. The CDR3, as DNA: TGTGCCAGCAGCCAGGACGGGACAGGGGGCTGGGACACTGAAGCTTTCTTT. It yields the protein CASSQDGTGGWDTEAFF.

There are a few counts of this clonotype. The chain combines TRBV6-5 with TRBJ2-1; no firm D call. Germline lookup yields CDR1 MNHEY and CDR2 SVGAGI. The CDR3 is 15 residues long. Trimming took off 1 base at V and 6 bases at J, with 13 bases between the two ends. Here the CDR3 DNA reads TGTGCCAGCAGTTACTGGGCCGCTTCTCTCAATGAGCAGTTCTTC. Protein: CASSYWAASLNEQFF.